The 15 T cell receptor beta chains below come from one sample, sequenced in a study of blood T cell repertoires in COVID-19. This table comes from immunoSEQ multiplex PCR, and its TCRdb copy is limited to in-frame clones, with some not included. Of roughly 190,000 clones in the sample, around 90% were seen once. The specimen was peripheral blood. Receptors originate from a man aged 35 to 55 with active or convalescent COVID-19.

This chain joins TRBV28 and TRBJ2-3; D is undetermined. The germline V gene has CDR1 MDHEN and CDR2 SYDVKM. The germline V and J ends were trimmed by 3 bases and 2 bases, with 15 bases remaining between them. The CDR3 covers 16 residues. Here the CDR3 reads CASSFSPTDPTDTQYF. In DNA form, the CDR3 reads TGTGCCAGCAGTTTTAGCCCTACCGACCCCACAGATACGCAGTATTTT.

As DNA, the CDR3 is TGTGCCAGTAGTAACCGGGACAGTACAAAAAACATTCAGTACTTC. This sequence encodes CASSNRDSTKNIQYF. The chain carries TRBV19 and TRBJ2-4; 7 nucleotides match TRBD1. From germline, CDR1 is LNHDA and CDR2 SQIVND (reference sequence). The CDR3 totals 15 residues. The V and J ends lost 4 bases and 4 bases, in that order; junction bases with no gene match: 7.

This chain links TRBV27 with TRBJ1-3; no reliable D call. The CDR3 runs to 13 residues. Germline CDR1 MNHEY, CDR2 SMNVEV (reference sequence). V was cut by 5 bases and J by 8 bases, with 13 bases left in between. CDR3 sequence: CASSTRPGDTIYF. The CDR3 DNA sequence: TGTGCCAGCAGTACGAGACCGGGAGACACCATATATTTT.

This rearrangement joins TRBV7-6 to TRBJ2-1, with TRBD2 matching over 8 bases. The length of the CDR3 is 16 residues. The J segment lost 6 bases and the V segment lost 5 bases, leaving 12 bases of the junction unmatched. Germline CDR1 is SGHVS and CDR2 is FNYEAQ. CDR3 sequence reads: CASSETGGPVGNEQFF. The CDR3 DNA reads as TGTGCCAGCAGCGAAACGGGGGGGCCGGTAGGCAATGAGCAGTTCTTC. The variable domain in full, completed from reference TRBV7-6 and TRBJ2-1, reads GAGVSQSPRYKVTKRGQDVALRCDPISGHVSLYWYRQALGQGPEFLTYFNYEAQQDKSGLPNDRFSAERPEGSISTLTIQRTEQRDSAMYRCASSETGGPVGNEQFFGPGTRLTVL.

The V and J genes are TRBV7-2 and TRBJ1-1, with D perhaps matching TRBD1 (6 bases). V was pared by 2 bases and J by 5 bases, with 9 bases between. Germline V lookup: CDR1 SGHTA, CDR2 FQGNSA. This CDR3 comprises 13 residues. The CDR3 region is CASSLRTATEAFF. CDR3 nucleotide sequence: TGTGCCAGCAGCTTAAGGACAGCTACTGAAGCTTTCTTT.

This clone has a single count. This CDR3 reads CASSGTGVYNEQFF. In DNA form, the CDR3 reads TGTGCCAGCAGCGGGACAGGGGTCTACAATGAGCAGTTCTTC. The gene calls are TRBV9 and TRBJ2-1, with 9 bases lining up with TRBD1. Germline V lookup: CDR1 SGDLS, CDR2 YYNGEE. J lost 3 bases, V lost 3 bases, and 1 base had no gene match. The CDR3 loop spans 14 amino acids.

Remarks on this clone: The same CDR3 can be traced to other DNA sequences in this sample. This sequence joins TRBV3-1 (or the pseudogene TRBV3-2) and TRBJ1-2, with D tentatively TRBD1 (6 bases). Germline loops: CDR1 LGHDT, CDR2 YNNKEL (reference sequence). The CDR3 is 13 amino acids. V was trimmed by 4 bases and J by 4 bases, leaving 10 bases between them. This CDR3 reads CASSPTGGYGYTF. DNA for the CDR3: TGTGCCAGCAGCCCGACAGGAGGCTATGGCTACACCTTC.

The chain joins TRBV4-2 to TRBJ1-5; D is undetermined. Germline loops: CDR1 LGHNA, CDR2 YNFKEQ. This CDR3 contains 14 residues. V lost 1 base and J 6 bases, leaving 10 bases between the germline ends. The CDR3 nucleotides are TGTGCCAGCAGCCAAGGAGGCAATGGTCAGCCCCAGCATTTT. Protein product: CASSQGGNGQPQHF.

The rearrangement uses TRBV5-1 and TRBJ1-3; D remains unclear. V lost 0 bases, J lost 0 bases, and 4 bases lay in between. The CDR3 extends over 14 amino acids. Germline CDR1 and CDR2: SGHRS and YFSETQ. The CDR3: CASSLASSGNTIYF. CDR3 coding DNA: TGCGCCAGCAGCTTGGCCAGCTCTGGAAACACCATATATTTT.

This sequence joins TRBV11-3 and TRBJ2-6; D is unclear. The length of the CDR3 is 14 residues. With 5 bases removed from V and 0 bases from J, the gap between germline ends came to 5 bases. Germline assignment: CDR1 SGHNT and CDR2 YENEEA. CDR3 protein: CASSPYSGANVLTF. The CDR3 region has the DNA TGTGCCAGCAGCCCCTACTCTGGGGCCAACGTCCTGACTTTC.

The CDR3 spells CATVRGEDTGELFF. CDR3 DNA: TGTGCCACTGTTCGGGGGGAAGACACCGGGGAGCTGTTTTTT. The V gene is TRBV2, the J gene TRBJ2-2, with 7 bases aligning to TRBD2. Germline-derived CDR1 and CDR2 are SNHLY and FYNNEI. The ends lost 10 bases at V and 3 bases at J; junction bases unmatched: 8. The CDR3 has 14 residues.

The chain employs TRBV7-3 and TRBJ2-5; unclear D gene. CDR1 is SGHTA, CDR2 FQGTGA, per germline. Deletions cut 2 bases from V and 5 bases from J, with 9 bases between. This CDR3 has 13 residues. The CDR3 coding sequence is TGTGCCAGCAGCTTATCCCTCCGGGAGACCCAGTACTTC. Protein product: CASSLSLRETQYF.

The V and J genes are TRBV30 and TRBJ1-1; tentatively, D is TRBD1 (5 bases). CDR1 is GTSNPN and CDR2 is SVGIG in the germline V gene (reference sequence). There are 13 residues in the CDR3. V dropped 3 bases and J dropped 1 base, with 9 bases sitting between them. CDR3 region: CAWSAGPNTEAFF. CDR3 nucleotide sequence: TGTGCCTGGAGCGCGGGGCCGAACACTGAAGCTTTCTTT.

The chain links TRBV6-4 to TRBJ1-6; TRBD1 aligns across 8 bases. Germline V CDR1 and CDR2: MRHNA, SNTAGT. This CDR3 contains 14 residues. J lost 6 bases, V lost 6 bases, and 4 bases had no gene match. CDR3 protein: CASREQGGNSPLHF. CDR3 sequence (DNA): TGTGCCAGCAGAGAACAGGGGGGTAATTCACCCCTCCACTTT.

This clone was recorded only once. The V and J genes are TRBV7-6 and TRBJ1-4; D gene unclear. The CDR3 has 13 residues. The V and J ends lost 2 bases and 5 bases respectively, with 6 bases between them. CDR1 SGHVS and CDR2 FNYEAQ come from the germline V gene. CDR3 sequence: CASSLSPNEKLFF. In DNA, the CDR3 is TGTGCCAGCAGCTTAAGCCCGAATGAAAAACTGTTTTTT.